Only a few counts were recorded for the clone carrying this T cell receptor (beta chain). This entry is derived from a study of blood T cell repertoires in COVID-19. The method was immunoSEQ multiplex PCR; TCRdb's version includes in-frame clones alone and lacks a portion of them. Found here are around 130,000 clones, about 80% of them singletons; the top ten hold around 8%. The sample taken for sequencing was peripheral blood. The source is a human donor in a cohort sampled during active COVID-19.

The CDR3 is CASSSTRGGARHEQFF. CDR3 nucleotide sequence: TGTGCCAGCAGTTCCACCCGCGGGGGCGCAAGGCATGAGCAGTTCTTC. The V and J genes are TRBV5-4 and TRBJ2-1; a possible D gene is TRBD2 (7 bases). Germline CDR1 is SGHNT and CDR2 is YYREEE (reference sequence). CDR3 size: 16 residues. V dropped 5 bases and J dropped 8 bases, with 23 bases sitting between them.